This TCR beta chain stems from a study of PD-L1 blockade in urothelial cancer. Study summary: Intravenous atezolizumab, 1,200 mg every 3 weeks, was begun by patients in the mid-2010s.

This CDR3 region has 19 residues. Germline CDR1 is MNHEY and CDR2 is SMNVEV (reference sequence). Trimming shortened V by 3 bases and J by 0 bases, and 23 bases separated the two germline ends. Notes on this clone: The antigen is undetermined.

Study-level points and caveats: Enhanced expansion of tumor-associated blood clones at 3 weeks characterized durable-benefit patients.

Some clones are missing from TCRdb's copy, which holds only in-frame ones; the method was immunoSEQ multiplex PCR. The sample lists about 30,000 clones, 65% to 90% seen once, with more than 2% in the top ten. The V and J genes are TRBV27 and TRBJ2-5; D is possibly TRBD2 (6 bases). The sequence came from a man aged 45-65 years with urothelial cancer. The source was PBMCs, collected around atezolizumab (anti-PD-L1) treatment. The CDR3 region has the DNA TGTGCCAGCAGTTTTAGTCCCCCCTGGGCGGGCGGGAACCAAGAGACCCAGTACTTC. This gives the protein CASSFSPPWAGGNQETQYF.